The subject of this entry is one T cell receptor beta chain. The data were obtained in a study of T cells after yellow fever vaccination. CDR3 length: 15 residues. Germline CDR1 is LNHNV and CDR2 is YYDKDF (reference sequence). Trimming left V 3 bases short and J 0 bases short, with 11 bases between. TCRdb recomputed calls from the 5' RACE reads with MiXCR, one row per CDR3 protein. The repertoire includes some 80,000 distinct CDR3 sequences, about 14% of them detected once, and 20% to 25% sits in the top ten. The receptor was derived from a man younger than 35 who received the YFV17D yellow fever vaccine. This chain links TRBV15 with TRBJ1-2; D not resolved. Sequences were derived from CD8+ T cells not binding an NS4B(214-222) dextramer, sorted from PBMCs, sampled approximately 22 days after the first yellow fever vaccination. CDR3 in amino acids: CATSRRTRTNYGYTF. Written as DNA, the CDR3 is TGTGCCACCAGCAGGAGGACGAGAACTAACTATGGCTACACCTTC.